This TCR beta chain was retrieved from a study of blood T cells in healthy people across ages. Broader study findings: Diversity of TCR beta correlated strongly with naive T cell percentage. Leaving the PBMCs unsorted stopped any conclusive comparison of naive versus antigen-experienced cells.

There were healthy Caucasian individuals from Russia, aged roughly 6 to 100, serving as donors. A single count supports this clonotype. Its cognate antigen is unknown. From germline, CDR1 is SNHLY and CDR2 FYNNEI. This CDR3 is 15 amino acids long. Trimming took off 2 bases at V and 13 bases at J, with 21 bases between the two ends. Primed by a sample-barcoded 5' primer and a J-beta primer mix, a second PCR proceeded for 7 to 11 cycles. With 12 random nucleotides, a template-switch adaptor tagged each individual cDNA molecule. MiXCR, applied by TCRdb to the 5' RACE reads, yields one record per CDR3 protein. The table includes more than 1.4 million distinct CDR3 sequences, around 39% detected once.

This sequence joins TRBV2 and TRBJ2-4, with D hard to call. Sequenced material: blood. The sequence was obtained from a woman under 30 in good health. The CDR3 sequence: CASSESSDPYNEQYF. Here the CDR3 DNA reads TGTGCCAGCAGTGAAAGCTCAGACCCCTACAATGAGCAGTACTTC. The variable domain in full, completed from reference TRBV2 and TRBJ2-4, reads EPEVTQTPSHQVTQMGQEVILRCVPISNHLYFYWYRQILGQKVEFLVSFYNNEISEKSEIFDDQFSVERPDGSNFTLKIRSTKLEDSAMYFCASSESSDPYNEQYFGAGTRLSVL.